This T cell receptor (beta chain) was sequenced in a study of CD8+ T cells in alopecia areata. Whole-study context: Treated patients were dosed with oral tofacitinib, taking 5 to 10 mg twice daily. Tofacitinib ran for 6 to 18 months before 6 months off drug.

Sequencing used cDNA as its template, made by extracting RNA and reverse transcribing it. The protocol was immunoSEQ multiplex PCR, while the TCRdb copy is restricted to in-frame clones and leaves out a portion. The sample records fewer than 250,000 clones, less than 50% being singletons. Noted treatment: oral pan-JAK inhibitor, 5-10 mg twice daily. Germline CDR1 GTSNPN, CDR2 SVGIG (reference sequence). This CDR3 spans 15 amino acids. The ends were cut back, 0 bases at V and 0 bases at J, with 12 bases in the middle. The clonotype was recovered from a human donor with alopecia areata. The chain employs TRBV30 and TRBJ2-7; TRBD2 might be the D (5 bases). Sequenced here: CD4+ T cells sorted from blood, sampled at approximately week 36, from a patient treated with tofacitinib. The DNA for the CDR3 is TGTGCCTGGAGTGTAGGGAGCCTCAGCTCCTACGAGCAGTACTTC. This translates into CAWSVGSLSSYEQYF.